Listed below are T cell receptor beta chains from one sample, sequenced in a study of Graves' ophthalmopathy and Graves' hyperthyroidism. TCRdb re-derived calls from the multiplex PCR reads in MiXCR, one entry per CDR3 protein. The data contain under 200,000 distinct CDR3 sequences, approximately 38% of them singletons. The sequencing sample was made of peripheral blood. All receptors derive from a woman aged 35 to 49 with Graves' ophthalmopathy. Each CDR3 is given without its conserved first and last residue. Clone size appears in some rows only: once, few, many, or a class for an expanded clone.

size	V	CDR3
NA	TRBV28	ASTLRDRGRRSNQPQH
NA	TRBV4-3	ASSPGVAGGPSNLEQY
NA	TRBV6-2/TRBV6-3	ASRVTGGLARTYEQY
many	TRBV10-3	AISESYRGTEAF
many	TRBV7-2	ASSSSWTGAPFEAF
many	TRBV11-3	ASSLIFTSRAEAF
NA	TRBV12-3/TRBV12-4	VSSLAYEQY
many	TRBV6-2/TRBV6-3	ASRGEIRNTEAF
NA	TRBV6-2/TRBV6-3	ASSYSTKRGGGRSQY
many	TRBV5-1	ASRPPGMIGYT
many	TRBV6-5	ASSYGAGNTEAF
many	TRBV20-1	SAPGQGNNQPQH
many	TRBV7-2	ASSSRVAQPQH
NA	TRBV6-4	ASSGLNFDNQPQH
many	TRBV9	ASSRSLEFGPQH
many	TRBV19	ASSIQKYTEAF
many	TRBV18	ASSPPDPNVAKNIQY
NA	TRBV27	ASSFRDNPYEQY
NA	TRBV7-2	ASSLGDSGFTPLH
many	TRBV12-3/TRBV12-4	ASSLIGGLSYEQY
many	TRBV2	ASIGRDYGYT
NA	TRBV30	AWSASEGGSYEQY
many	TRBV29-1	SVRAGGSNSPLH
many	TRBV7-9	ASNGGSGSKWETQY
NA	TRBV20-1	SARAGRKTSNTEAF
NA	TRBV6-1	ASSPWDISTEAF
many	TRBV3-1	ASGPGHPNQPQH
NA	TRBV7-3	VSSLLGTENTEAF
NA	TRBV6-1	ASSDGTVYEQY
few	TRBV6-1	ASHRETNTGELF
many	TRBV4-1	ASSQIAGTETQY
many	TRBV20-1	SASRWGELNSNQPQH
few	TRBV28	ASSLLQDRDGYT
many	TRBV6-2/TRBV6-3	ASSYGLANTEAF
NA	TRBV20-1	SATPGTAFYEQY
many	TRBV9	ASSPHQTTAMNTEAF
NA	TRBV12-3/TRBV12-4	ASSLQGAVGELF
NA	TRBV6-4	ASSDWEGTEAF
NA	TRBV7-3	ASSLTGGGTQY
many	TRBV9	ASSVEVGQSYEQY
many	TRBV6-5	ASDRGRATEAF
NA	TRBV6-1	ASNGGRAYEQY
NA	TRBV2	ASSTTPGLAGGSEQY
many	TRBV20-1	SARGPGGFYSNQPQH
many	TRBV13	ASGVQGLHYGYT
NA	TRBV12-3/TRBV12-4	ASSFLTADQPQH
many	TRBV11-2	ASSPWEEPANYGYT
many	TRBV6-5	ASQTGDYRY